This passage covers 15 T cell receptor beta chains from one sample sequenced in a study of memory B cells and T cells in multiple sclerosis. Generated by immunoSEQ multiplex PCR, the TCRdb table keeps only in-frame clones and is missing some. The sample yields some 11,000 clones, just under 85% seen once. The antigens of these receptors remain unknown. CFSE-dim autoproliferating and CFSE-high non-proliferating T cells from unstimulated culture were sequenced separately. Cultures began with roughly 49 million CFSE-labeled PBMCs, unstimulated for 7 days, with replicate wells pooled. Sequencing used PBMCs from blood kept in culture. These receptors were collected from a human donor with multiple sclerosis.

The rearrangement uses TRBV6-1 and TRBJ1-5; D unresolved. The CDR3 runs to 14 residues. V shed 2 bases and J shed 1 base, with 6 bases lying between them. Germline CDR1 reads MNHNS; CDR2 reads SASEGT. The CDR3, as DNA: TGTGCCAGCAGTGAACAAGTCAGCAATCAGCCCCAGCATTTT. This sequence encodes CASSEQVSNQPQHF.

V usage is TRBV29-1 and J usage is TRBJ1-2; no clear D gene. CDR1 and CDR2 (germline): SQVTM, ANQGSEA. This CDR3 spans 12 amino acids. The V and J ends lost 6 bases and 4 bases respectively, with 12 bases between them. CDR3 loop: CSVRTGFYGYTF. The CDR3 region has the DNA TGCAGCGTCAGAACCGGATTCTATGGCTACACCTTC.

This clone was seen a single time. The rearrangement uses TRBV6-5 and TRBJ1-2; 10 bases map to TRBD1. The V and J ends lost 2 bases and 4 bases, in that order; junction bases with no gene match: 1. The germline CDR1 and CDR2 sequences are MNHEY and SVGAGI. The CDR3 runs to 14 residues. CDR3 in amino acids: CASSYRTGGYGYTF. The CDR3 nucleotides read TGTGCCAGCAGTTACCGGACAGGGGGCTATGGCTACACCTTC.

The CDR3 reads CASSLPRTGVGYEQYF. CDR3 sequence (DNA): TGTGCCAGCAGTTTACCCCGGACAGGGGTGGGCTACGAGCAGTACTTC. The gene calls are TRBV28 and TRBJ2-7, with 9 bases lining up with TRBD1. The J segment lost 3 bases and the V segment lost 2 bases, leaving 8 bases of the junction unmatched. This CDR3 comprises 16 residues. Germline CDR1 reads MDHEN; CDR2 reads SYDVKM.

The chain joins TRBV9 to TRBJ1-5; D is unresolved. This CDR3 is 14 amino acids long. The V end lost 2 bases, the J end lost 1 base, and 7 bases lay between the germline ends. Per germline, CDR1 SGDLS and CDR2 YYNGEE. CDR3 amino acids: CASSVSGSNQPQHF. CDR3 sequence (DNA): TGTGCCAGCAGCGTTAGTGGGAGCAATCAGCCCCAGCATTTT.

This clone was counted only a few times. The V gene is TRBV7-9, the J gene TRBJ1-5; maybe TRBD1 (6 bases). The germline V gene has CDR1 SEHNR and CDR2 FQNEAQ (reference sequence). The CDR3 has 16 residues. Between the trimmed V and J ends, which lost 3 bases and 9 bases, there was a span of 21 bases. The CDR3 DNA follows: TGTGCCAGCAGCTTCCTTACACAGGGAACTACTGGGCCCCAGCATTTT. Protein: CASSFLTQGTTGPQHF.

The V and J genes are TRBV9 and TRBJ1-3, with D perhaps matching TRBD1 (5 bases). Germline assignment: CDR1 SGDLS and CDR2 YYNGEE. The CDR3 is made up of 16 amino acids. Trimming took off 3 bases at V and 4 bases at J, with 17 bases between the two ends. This CDR3 reads CASSARSRGIGNTIYF. The CDR3 DNA is TGTGCCAGCAGCGCCCGTAGTAGGGGAATCGGAAACACCATATATTTT.

The chain combines TRBV19 with TRBJ1-2; the D gene is possibly TRBD1 (5 bases). The germline CDR1 and CDR2 sequences are LNHDA and SQIVND (reference sequence). This CDR3 spans 15 amino acids. V was shortened by 8 bases and J by 2 bases, with 18 bases between the two germline ends. Here the CDR3 reads CASYRDGGGNYGYTF. The CDR3 coding sequence is TGTGCCAGTTATAGGGACGGCGGGGGGAACTATGGCTACACCTTC.

This chain connects TRBV28 to TRBJ2-7; D might be TRBD1 (7 bases). The CDR3 spans 14 residues. CDR1 is MDHEN and CDR2 is SYDVKM in the germline V gene. V lost 5 bases and J 3 bases, leaving 14 bases between the germline ends. The DNA of the CDR3 is TGTGCCAGCAGTCCCTCCCAGGGGGGCTACGAGCAGTACTTC. This encodes CASSPSQGGYEQYF.

The chain is built from TRBV6-1 and TRBJ2-7; D is unresolved. Trimming removed 7 bases from V and 6 bases from J, with 13 bases in between. Germline-derived CDR1 and CDR2 are MNHNS and SASEGT. This CDR3 has 12 amino acids. CDR3 coding DNA: TGTGCCAGCACCTTGAAGATGGGCGAGCAGTACTTC. The encoded protein is CASTLKMGEQYF.

This chain uses TRBV19 with TRBJ2-1; 13 positions match TRBD2. This CDR3 has 14 amino acids. V was clipped by 3 bases and J by 9 bases; unmatched bases: 2. Germline CDR1 LNHDA, CDR2 SQIVND (reference sequence). CDR3 amino acids: CASSIGLAGVEQFF. DNA for the CDR3: TGTGCCAGTAGTATTGGACTAGCGGGAGTTGAGCAGTTCTTC.

The gene calls are TRBV27 and TRBJ2-3; 11 bases are shared with TRBD2. The CDR3 loop spans 15 amino acids. Germline CDR1 reads MNHEY; CDR2 reads SMNVEV (reference sequence). Trimming at V came to 3 bases and at J to 8 bases, leaving 7 bases not matched to a gene. In DNA, the CDR3 is TGTGCCAGCAGTTTTGTAGCGGGGGGGCTGGGTACGCAGTATTTT. This sequence encodes CASSFVAGGLGTQYF.

The CDR3 region is CASSQRIRAGDEKLFF. CDR3 sequence (DNA): TGCGCCAGCAGTCAACGAATCAGGGCTGGGGATGAAAAACTGTTTTTT. The chain combines TRBV23-1 with TRBJ1-4, with D perhaps TRBD1 (5 bases). TRBV23-1 is noted as an ORF with a role that remains uncertain. The V gene lost 2 bases and the J gene lost 6 bases, with 16 bases spanning the gap. The CDR3 sequence is 16 residues long.

This chain joins TRBV5-1 and TRBJ1-6; D perhaps matches TRBD1 (5 bases). Trimming stripped 0 bases from V and 6 bases from J, with 10 bases between. Per germline, CDR1 SGHRS and CDR2 YFSETQ. CDR3 length equals 15 residues. For the CDR3, the DNA is TGCGCCAGCAGCTTGGTTGGGGACTTTAATTCACCCCTCCACTTT. This sequence encodes CASSLVGDFNSPLHF.

V usage is TRBV2 and J usage is TRBJ2-7, with 7 positions matching TRBD1. The V gene end was trimmed by 7 bases and the J gene end by 0 bases; junction bases not matched to a gene: 6. CDR1 and CDR2 (germline): SNHLY, FYNNEI. The CDR3 sequence is 14 residues long. The CDR3: CASTRGQSSYEQYF. CDR3 DNA sequence: TGTGCCAGCACGAGGGGACAGAGCTCCTACGAGCAGTACTTC.